The T cell receptor beta chain under discussion was sequenced for a study of blood T cell repertoires in COVID-19. Overall study context: The analysed material was cDNA or gDNA that came from T cells, B-cell-depleted T cells, or PBMCs.

CDR3 length: 12 amino acids. The V gene lost 2 bases and the J gene lost 3 bases, with 4 bases spanning the gap. Germline values: CDR1 SGHKS, CDR2 YYEKEE (reference sequence). Authors' processing steps: Reference gene primer amplification gave estimated nucleated cell counts. Assay used: immunoSEQ multiplex PCR; TCRdb lists only in-frame clones, some missing. V, J and clone size were drawn from that table, and D and trimming were deduced from the DNA. The sample consists of around 220,000 clones, 70% to 85% of them appearing once. The TCR originated in a woman in her forties with active or convalescent COVID-19. The V call is TRBV5-5, the J call TRBJ2-3; no definite D call. Sequencing was performed on peripheral blood. In DNA, the CDR3 is TGTGCCAGCAGCTTTCAAACAGATACGCAGTATTTT. Amino acids: CASSFQTDTQYF. The full variable domain, in which reference TRBV5-5 and TRBJ2-3 provide the parts outside the CDR3, is DAGVTQSPTHLIKTRGQQVTLRCSPISGHKSVSWYQQVLGQGPQFIFQYYEKEERGRGNFPDRFSARQFPNYSSELNVNALLLGDSALYLCASSFQTDTQYFGPGTRLTVL.